This record concerns one T cell receptor beta chain sequence. TCR beta sequencing covered blood CD8+ and CD4+ T cells. Matching for age and sex applied to the controls, who were healthy donors. Negative magnetic isolation gave CD8+ and CD4+ cells; FACS enriched CD8+ TEMRA. This sample was included in a study of CD8 T cells in Susac syndrome. From germline, CDR1 is SGHTA and CDR2 FQGTGA. V shed 6 bases, J shed 0 bases, and the junction held 6 bases outside the gene matches. The CDR3 is 16 residues long. After extraction with the RNeasy kit, roughly 0.5 to 1 ug of the RNA was reverse transcribed using random hexamers. The amplification used immunoSEQ multiplex PCR on TCR beta CDR3; it spanned 54 Vbeta and 13 Jbeta. TCRdb re-called the immunoSEQ multiplex PCR reads through MiXCR, storing one row per CDR3 protein. This sample yields about 110,000 distinct CDR3 sequences, of which around 97% are seen a single time; more than 0.095% belongs to the top ten.

Sequenced: CD4+ T cells from PBMCs. The chain links TRBV7-3 to TRBJ2-3; 10 bases align to TRBD1. This sequence originates from a human donor in good health. The CDR3 DNA reads as TGTGCCAGCAGTGCCGGGACAGGGGCTAGCACAGATACGCAGTATTTT. Its translation is CASSAGTGASTDTQYF.